The rows below give T cell receptor beta chains drawn from one sample of a study of T cell responses to AZD1222 COVID-19 vaccine. The protocol was immunoSEQ multiplex PCR, while the TCRdb copy is restricted to in-frame clones and leaves out a portion. In the table there are about 140,000 clones, around 92% of which are singletons. Source: peripheral blood, taken on day 0 of AZD1222 vaccination. The receptors shown here come from an adult in good health. The CDR3 runs from the conserved cysteine through the conserved F or W. D genes are given only for firm matches. Some rows have no size entry. The others give once, few or many, or a class for an expanded clone.

j_call d_call v_call clone_size cdr3_nt cdr3_aa
TRBJ2-7 - TRBV6-2/TRBV6-3 - TGTGCCAGCAGTTACTCGCTGGGGCAGTCCTCCAGATACGAGCAGTACTTC CASSYSLGQSSRYEQYF
TRBJ1-1 - TRBV27 - TGTGCCAGCAGTTGGGGTCCGAACACTGAAGCTTTCTTT CASSWGPNTEAFF
TRBJ2-2 TRBD2 TRBV5-4 - TGTGCCAGCAGCTTTTTCGGGAGGGCCAACGGGGAGCTGTTTTTT CASSFFGRANGELFF
TRBJ1-1 - TRBV12-3/TRBV12-4 - TGTGCCAGCAGTCCCGGACTCCTTGAAGCTTTCTTT CASSPGLLEAFF
TRBJ1-3 - TRBV6-6 once TGTGCCAGCAGTCCCCATCAATTCGGGGAACGAGGAAACACCATATATTTT CASSPHQFGERGNTIYF
TRBJ2-2 - TRBV27 - TGTGCCAGCAGTTTATACACCGGGAAAGTAATGGCCGGGGAGCTGTTTTTT CASSLYTGKVMAGELFF
TRBJ2-5 TRBD2 TRBV25-1 - TGTGCCAGCACTCTAATACCTAGCGGGAGTTGCCAAGAGACCCAGTACTTC CASTLIPSGSCQETQYF
TRBJ2-7 TRBD1 TRBV6-5 - TGTGCCAGCAGCTATAGGGACAGAGCCTACGAGCAGTACTTC CASSYRDRAYEQYF
TRBJ1-4 - TRBV21-1 - TGTGCCAGCAGCAACCCGGTCCGAGCTTGTAGGAAACTGTTTTTT CASSNPVRACRKLFF
TRBJ2-7 TRBD2 TRBV10-3 - TGTGCCAGTACTAGCGGGAGCTCCTACGAGCAGTACTTC CASTSGSSYEQYF
TRBJ2-3 - TRBV4-1 - TGCGCCAGCAGCCAAGCGGCAGGGACAGATACGCAGTATTTT CASSQAAGTDTQYF
TRBJ1-6 TRBD1 TRBV2 few TGTGCCAGCAGTGAACAGGGGGGTTCACCCCTCCACTTT CASSEQGGSPLHF
TRBJ2-1 TRBD1 TRBV19 - TGTGCCAGTAATCAGGACAGGGGGCCCAATGAGCAGTTCTTC CASNQDRGPNEQFF
TRBJ2-7 TRBD1 TRBV19 - TGTGCCAGTAGTAAGGGGACAGGGTTGGGCTACGAGCAGTACTTC CASSKGTGLGYEQYF
TRBJ1-5 - TRBV7-8 - TGTGCCAGCAGCCTTCTGGGTGGGGGTGATCAGCCCCAGCATTTT CASSLLGGGDQPQHF
TRBJ1-4 - TRBV7-6 - TGTGCCAGCAGCTTAGCTCCCGACCGTTCGCTGTTTTTT CASSLAPDRSLFF
TRBJ1-2 - TRBV2 - TGTGCCAGCAGTGTAAACCGCCCCCCGCCCGGCTACACCTTC CASSVNRPPPGYTF
TRBJ2-7 - TRBV12-3/TRBV12-4 - TGTGCCAGCAGTAAATGGGGGTACGAGCAGTACTTC CASSKWGYEQYF
TRBJ1-2 - TRBV19 - TGTGCCAGTAGTATACAGGGCTATGGCTACACCTTC CASSIQGYGYTF
TRBJ2-2 - TRBV10-3 - TGTGCCATCAGTGATAGGACCAGGAAGGGAACCGGGGAGCTGTTTTTT CAISDRTRKGTGELFF
TRBJ2-5 TRBD2 TRBV12-5 - TGTGCTAGTGGCTCGCGACTAGCGGTACAAGAGACCCAGTACTTC CASGSRLAVQETQYF
TRBJ1-5 - TRBV4-2 - TGTGCCAGCAGCCAAGATCGTACAGGGTTGTCTCAGCCCCAGCATTTT CASSQDRTGLSQPQHF